These T cell receptor beta chains were read from a single sample in a study of control samples from healthy donors and cancer patients. The table came from immunoSEQ multiplex PCR; TCRdb's copy has only in-frame clones and leaves some out. The data contain 5,000 to 6,500 clones, just under 85% of them singletons. Sequenced sample: formalin-fixed, paraffin-embedded tissue. The origin of the receptors is a female donor with lung cancer. The CDR3 runs from the conserved cysteine through the conserved F or W.

TRBV19 | CASSSQVGNTEAFF
TRBV6-1 | CASSETANTQYF
TRBV18 | CASSVQGAEDGYTF
TRBV9 | CASSELGGQRPQETQYF
TRBV4-2 | CASSQGSSGSSETQYF
TRBV5-8 | CASSLGRADQETQYF
TRBV5-1 | CASSSSAGDSSSYEQYF
TRBV12-3/TRBV12-4 | CASTPAGVNEQFF
TRBV21-1 | CASSKATETSGGGSLRTDTQYF
TRBV7-3 | CASSPLAGEMNEQFF
TRBV15 | CATSRGAGINNQPQHF